The clone carrying this T cell receptor beta chain occurred many times. MiXCR, run by TCRdb on the 5' RACE reads, gives a single entry per CDR3 protein. Of 230,000 or so distinct CDR3 sequences listed, about 3.9% are singletons. These data come from a study of T cells after yellow fever vaccination. Study at large: SMART-Seq v4 Ultra Low Input served to prepare low-cell-number fractions.

The trim removed 5 bases at V and 4 bases at J, leaving 20 bases unmatched. CDR1 is SGHAT and CDR2 is FQNNGV in the germline V gene. There are 20 residues in the CDR3. The gene calls are TRBV11-2 and TRBJ2-1; 10 nucleotides agree with TRBD1. The sequence came from a man between 18 and 29 years old who received the YFV17D yellow fever vaccine. The specimen comprised PBMCs, sampled 15 days after the yellow fever booster vaccination. The CDR3 DNA follows: TGTGCCAGCAGCCTATTAGGGGGACAGGGGATGTTGGTTGGGTACAATGAGCAGTTCTTC. Translating it yields CASSLLGGQGMLVGYNEQFF.